The source of this T cell receptor (beta chain) is a study of blood T cell repertoires in COVID-19. Study background: The United States, Italy and Spain provided the acute and convalescent COVID-19 samples. From T cells, B-cell-depleted T cells, or PBMCs came the material, which was cDNA or gDNA.

Original processing methods: Estimation of nucleated cell counts relied on the amplification of reference gene primers. Sequencing used immunoSEQ multiplex PCR; TCRdb keeps in-frame clones, though not all of them. Clonal size and the V and J genes are those of that table, whereas D and trimming came from the DNA. The sample lists approximately 85,000 clones, roughly nine tenths occurring once. Per the germline V gene, CDR1 is MNHEY and CDR2 is SVGAGI. The V end was cut by 1 base, the J end by 6 bases, with 18 bases between. This CDR3 region has 16 residues. V gene TRBV6-5 combines with J gene TRBJ2-5; perhaps TRBD1 as D (6 bases). The sequence came from a woman between 50 and 59 years old with active or convalescent COVID-19. The sequenced sample consisted of peripheral blood. The CDR3: CASSYFPIDRLQTQYF. CDR3 coding DNA: TGTGCCAGCAGTTACTTTCCCATTGACAGGTTACAGACCCAGTACTTC.